The table lists the clone carrying this TCR beta chain with a count of one. Source study methods: Reference gene primer amplification in the assay estimated nucleated cell counts. TCRdb's copy holds only in-frame clones and misses some; the assay was immunoSEQ multiplex PCR. V and J calls and clone size are those listed in that table; D and trimming were worked out from the DNA. The sample includes roughly 140,000 clones, around 84% of them seen just once. The V gene lost 5 bases and the J gene lost 6 bases, with 14 bases spanning the gap. Germline CDR1 is SGHVS and CDR2 is FNYEAQ. The CDR3 spans 14 residues. The source of the sample is a study of blood T cell repertoires in COVID-19. Overall study: From the United States, Italy and Spain came samples of acute and convalescent COVID-19. T cells, B-cell-depleted T cells, or PBMCs provided the cDNA or gDNA that served as material.

The sequenced material came from peripheral blood. The TCR originated in a human donor in a cohort sampled during active COVID-19. This sequence joins TRBV7-6 and TRBJ2-1, with D perhaps matching TRBD2 (6 bases). CDR3 sequence (DNA): TGTGCCAGCAGCCTATTTTTGGGGGGCAATGAGCAGTTCTTC. Protein product: CASSLFLGGNEQFF.